The sequence of this TCR beta chain was determined in a study of T cells after yellow fever vaccination (dated by TCRdb to the late 2010s). The study in broad terms: Libraries from fractions with low cell numbers were prepared with the SMART-Seq v4 Ultra Low Input RNA kit. Two healthy male donors made up the cohort, one aged 18 to 30 years and the other aged 30 to 40 years. To follow T-cell clones before and after both primary and booster YFV17D yellow fever vaccination, bulk TCR alpha and beta repertoires underwent longitudinal sequencing. Blood samples were taken at several timepoints before and after primary and secondary immunization, and bulk PBMC replicates and cell subsets were isolated. The study at large found these results: The secondary T-cell response was weaker than the primary response but faster, peaking on day 5 instead of day 15. A small share of clonotypes was detected in both CD4 and CD8 compartments, with the overlap likely arising from convergent recombination. Computational filtering was needed because FACS-sorted repertoires could contain abundant contaminating clonotypes from the bulk population. Most clones expanded after primary vaccination (96% of CD4 and about 85% of CD8) were re-detected after the booster, suggesting that broad memory maintenance occurred. Because the study included only a couple of donors, the extent to which the findings can be generalized is limited.

This clonotype was seen a few times. It has no known antigen specificity. Per-base quality was not reported, and no clone a single base away is much larger than it. Sequences SGHRS (CDR1) and YFSETQ (CDR2) are obtained from the germline V gene. For this chain, trimming is 3 bases at the V end and 0 bases at the J end, and the number of junction bases without a gene match is 5. The CDR3 has 16 amino acids, counting the end cysteine and phenylalanine. The DNA shown is the 48-base CDR3, in frame from base 1. The treatment or condition label on this specimen signifies: live attenuated yellow fever vaccine strain. At every blood-draw timepoint, two biological replicates of bulk PBMCs were collected. A standard Ficoll-Paque protocol was used to isolate PBMCs from peripheral blood. RNA was extracted with TriZol from bulk PBMCs, CD4 and CD8 fractions, and dextramer-positive and dextramer-negative fractions.

TCR cDNA was synthesized by 5'RACE template switching, through which a universal primer site and unique molecular identifiers were introduced. cDNA synthesis was primed from both the TCR alpha and TCR beta constant segments. Library amplification involved two PCR steps, and the second step added sample barcodes and sequencing adapters. Sequencing of libraries was done on Illumina HiSeq 2500 (2x100 bp) or NovaSeq (2x150 bp). As for the original processing: Demultiplexing of reads and collapsing into UMI consensus sequences were performed with MIGEC, and V(D)J alignment was carried out with MiXCR. Using edgeR on replicate PBMC samples, clonotypes were called vaccine-responding if FDR was below 0.01 and the log2 fold change was above 5 up to day 15. Each bulk clonotype was labeled CD4 or CD8 based on which sequenced repertoire, CD4 or CD8, contained the clonotype at higher abundance. TCRdb trimmed the raw reads at Q25, called clones with MiXCR and kept productive beta chains. Each CDR3 protein gets just one entry, which takes the most common genes and DNA from the rows behind it. The V and J calls here are based on TCRdb, not the publication. This sample has about 400,000 distinct CDR3 sequences in its table, and roughly 10% of those were observed once. The top ten clonotypes cover 15% to 20% of the sample.

The sequence is built from TRBV5-1 and TRBJ2-2; 7 of the junction bases match TRBD1. The source was PBMCs, collected on the day of the first yellow fever vaccination. The receptor comes from a man younger than 30 who received the YFV17D yellow fever vaccine. The DNA reads as follows: TGCGCCAGCAGCTACCGGACAGGTTCGAACACCGGGGAGCTGTTTTTT. This translates into CASSYRTGSNTGELFF.